This entry is about one T cell receptor (beta chain). The target antigen is unknown. Because it lacks the conserved phenylalanine or tryptophan at the end, this CDR3 is likely a read error. Patients between 18 and 65 years old had hyperthyroidism, newly diagnosed and lasting under 2 months. Trimming removed 0 bases from V and 7 bases from J, with 13 bases in between. Germline CDR1 reads LNHNV; CDR2 reads YYDKDF (reference sequence). The CDR3 consists of 16 residues. The TCR beta CDR3 regions underwent amplification using RNA transcripts as the source. HTBI primers were the set used in a first-round RT-PCR of the TCR CDR3. TCRdb re-called the multiplex PCR reads with MiXCR, one entry per CDR3 protein. There are roughly 800,000 distinct CDR3 sequences in the sample; over 35% occur only once, and 8.9% lies in the top ten. The entry originates in a study of T cells in Graves' hyperthyroidism and ophthalmopathy. Study outcomes and limitations: With a median lead of about six months before onset, the model predicted ophthalmopathy.

Sequencing input: blood. The rearrangement uses TRBV15 and TRBJ1-6; perhaps TRBD1 as D (5 bases). The receptor comes from a man aged 18 to 35 with Graves' hyperthyroidism. The CDR3 region has the DNA TGTGCCACCAGCAGAGAGGGGACTACTGCAAATTCACCCCTCCACTAT. Translation gives CATSREGTTANSPLHY.